The 16 T cell receptor beta chains given below trace back to one sample, sequenced in a study of T cell responses to AZD1222 COVID-19 vaccine. Data came from immunoSEQ multiplex PCR; TCRdb stores just in-frame clones and leaves some out. Of approximately 140,000 clones detected, 80% to 95% appear once; the ten largest clones hold 2.5% to 3.5%. Sequenced here: peripheral blood, sampled on day 0 of AZD1222 vaccination. All receptors come from an adult in good health.

CDR3 residues: CASSYRLMGVYGYTF. The CDR3 DNA is TGTGCCAGCAGTTACCGTCTCATGGGGGTCTATGGCTACACCTTC. V and J are TRBV6-5 and TRBJ1-2; possible D gene TRBD1, 5 bases. The V gene's germline CDR1 is MNHEY and CDR2 SVGAGI. Trimming removed 2 bases from V and 4 bases from J, with 14 bases in between. The CDR3 is 15 residues long.

The rearrangement links TRBV6-6 to TRBJ1-1, with TRBD1 matching over 8 bases. Trimming at V came to 2 bases and at J to 6 bases, leaving 8 bases not matched to a gene. Per the germline V gene, CDR1 is MNHNY and CDR2 is SVGAGI (reference sequence). The length of the CDR3 is 15 residues. CDR3 sequence reads: CASSYPDRDTAEAFF. The CDR3 bases are TGTGCCAGCAGTTACCCGGACAGGGATACGGCTGAAGCTTTCTTT.

The chain combines TRBV5-1 with TRBJ1-4; 9 nucleotides align to TRBD1. Germline V CDR1 and CDR2: SGHRS, YFSETQ. Trimming cost V 4 bases and J 7 bases; bases outside gene matches: 5. There are 14 residues in the CDR3. The CDR3 DNA sequence: TGCGCCAGCAGCCCGACAGGGGGGGGTGAAAAACTGTTTTTT. It encodes CASSPTGGGEKLFF. Based on the CDR3 plus reference TRBV5-1 and TRBJ1-4, the full variable domain is KAGVTQTPRYLIKTRGQQVTLSCSPISGHRSVSWYQQTPGQGLQFLFEYFSETQRNKGNFPGRFSGRQFSNSRSEMNVSTLELGDSALYLCASSPTGGGEKLFFGSGTQLSVL.

CDR3 in DNA: TGTGCCAGCTCCCCTGATTGGACAGGGGACGTCTATGGCTACACCTTC. This encodes CASSPDWTGDVYGYTF. This chain links TRBV18 with TRBJ1-2; 9 positions match TRBD1. Germline CDR1 is KGHSH and CDR2 is LQKENI. V was clipped by 6 bases and J by 4 bases; unmatched bases: 12. This CDR3 is built from 16 residues.

J is TRBJ2-7 and V is TRBV5-1; the D call may be TRBD1 or TRBD2 (5 bases each). CDR1 is SGHRS, CDR2 YFSETQ, per germline. The CDR3 runs to 14 residues. With 7 bases removed from V and 2 bases from J, the gap between germline ends came to 16 bases. DNA for the CDR3: TGCGCCAGCGGCGGGCTGCAGGGCGCCTACGAGCAGTACTTC. This sequence encodes CASGGLQGAYEQYF.

DNA of the CDR3: TGTGCCAGCAGCTTAGATCTATCAGGGTTGGCTTTCTTT. It codes for CASSLDLSGLAFF. This sequence joins TRBV11-2 and TRBJ1-1, with D possibly TRBD1 on 5 matching bases. Trimming left V 0 bases short and J 11 bases short, with 13 bases between. In germline, CDR1 is SGHAT, CDR2 FQNNGV. This CDR3 spans 13 amino acids.

The rearrangement joins TRBV11-3 to TRBJ2-5, with unresolved D. Germline V gene lookup returns CDR1 SGHNT and CDR2 YENEEA. Trimming stripped 2 bases from V and 4 bases from J, with 11 bases between. There are 14 residues in the CDR3. The CDR3: CASSLPGVAETQYF. In nucleotides, the CDR3 is TGTGCCAGCAGCTTACCCGGCGTTGCAGAGACCCAGTACTTC.

The J gene is TRBJ1-1, the V gene TRBV14; D might be TRBD1 (6 bases). V was clipped by 0 bases and J by 2 bases, with 13 bases between them. In germline, CDR1 is SGHDN, CDR2 FVKESK. The CDR3 spans 16 residues. The CDR3 bases are TGTGCCAGCAGCCAAGATTTCGGACAGACTAACACTGAAGCTTTCTTT. Amino acids: CASSQDFGQTNTEAFF.

This sequence joins TRBV7-2 and TRBJ1-3; possible D gene TRBD1, 5 bases. CDR1 is SGHTA and CDR2 is FQGNSA in the germline V gene. CDR3 length equals 16 residues. V lost 5 bases, J lost 1 base, and 15 bases lay in between. The CDR3 here is CASSPRWGDSGNTIYF. The CDR3, as DNA: TGTGCCAGCAGCCCCCGCTGGGGGGATTCTGGAAACACCATATATTTT.

This chain connects TRBV30 to TRBJ2-7, with D perhaps matching TRBD1 or TRBD2 (5 bases each). CDR1 is GTSNPN, CDR2 SVGIG, per germline (reference sequence). Trimming removed 1 base from V and 3 bases from J, with 13 bases in between. The CDR3 contains 14 residues. The CDR3 DNA is TGTGCCTGGAGTGCCGGGACGGCGAGCTACGAGCAGTACTTC. Residues: CAWSAGTASYEQYF.

The V gene is TRBV9, the J gene TRBJ2-1; D ambiguous. V was cut by 0 bases and J by 4 bases, with 11 bases left in between. The CDR3 loop spans 15 amino acids. Germline V gives CDR1 SGDLS, CDR2 YYNGEE. CDR3 DNA sequence: TGTGCCAGCAGCGTAGGGACCTGGGGTTACAATGAGCAGTTCTTC. Its translation: CASSVGTWGYNEQFF.

This chain uses TRBV19 with TRBJ2-2; TRBD1 might be the D (5 bases). Per germline, CDR1 LNHDA and CDR2 SQIVND (reference sequence). This CDR3 contains 15 residues. The V and J ends lost 3 bases and 7 bases respectively, with 15 bases between them. CDR3 amino acids: CASSIGKGVIGELFF. Written as DNA, the CDR3 is TGTGCCAGTAGTATTGGGAAAGGGGTCATCGGGGAGCTGTTTTTT.

The genes are TRBV15 and TRBJ1-2, with TRBD1 as a possible D gene (6 bases). This CDR3 spans 13 amino acids. Germline V gene sequence: CDR1 LNHNV, CDR2 YYDKDF (reference sequence). Trimming removed 5 bases at V and 7 bases at J, with 14 bases between. The CDR3 nucleotides read TGTGCCACCAGCCCGGGGGGGCGAGGTGGCTACACCTTC. Its translation: CATSPGGRGGYTF.

The chain joins TRBV13 to TRBJ2-1, with D possibly TRBD2 on 5 matching bases. Germline V gene sequence: CDR1 PRHDT, CDR2 FYEKMQ (reference sequence). V gave up 0 bases and J gave up 8 bases, with 5 bases separating them. The CDR3 is 12 residues long. The CDR3, as DNA: TGTGCCAGCAGCTTAGGCGGGGATGAGCAGTTCTTC. Residues: CASSLGGDEQFF.

The chain links TRBV7-8 to TRBJ1-1; 7 bases line up with TRBD1. The germline gives CDR1 SGHVS, CDR2 FQNEAQ. V shed 5 bases, J shed 0 bases, and the junction held 6 bases outside the gene matches. CDR3 size: 15 residues. The CDR3 loop is CASSLWDRMNTEAFF. The CDR3, as DNA: TGTGCCAGCAGCCTATGGGACAGAATGAACACTGAAGCTTTCTTT. Full variable domain (missing parts from reference TRBV7-8 and TRBJ1-1): GAGVSQSPRYKVAKRGQDVALRCDPISGHVSLFWYQQALGQGPEFLTYFQNEAQLDKSGLPSDRFFAERPEGSVSTLKIQRTQQEDSAVYLCASSLWDRMNTEAFFGQGTRLTVV.

The rearrangement joins TRBV30 to TRBJ1-4; possible D gene TRBD1, 5 bases. Trimming shortened V by 2 bases and J by 5 bases, and 18 bases separated the two germline ends. Germline CDR1 and CDR2: GTSNPN and SVGIG (reference sequence). The CDR3 is 16 amino acids. DNA for the CDR3: TGTGCCTGGAGTTCGAAAAGATGGGGGTCGAATGAAAAACTGTTTTTT. The encoded protein is CAWSSKRWGSNEKLFF. The complete variable domain, with remaining parts taken from reference TRBV30 and TRBJ1-4, reads SQTIHQWPATLVQPVGSPLSLECTVEGTSNPNLYWYRQAAGRGLQLLFYSVGIGQISSEVPQNLSASRPQDRQFILSSKKLLLSDSGFYLCAWSSKRWGSNEKLFFGSGTQLSVL.